This TCR beta chain appears in the sequencing data of a study of blood T cell repertoires in COVID-19. Across the study: Researchers got acute and convalescent COVID-19 samples from the United States, Italy and Spain. In each case, the material was cDNA or gDNA derived from T cells, B-cell-depleted T cells, or PBMCs.

The data were produced by immunoSEQ multiplex PCR, yet TCRdb's version contains in-frame clones alone and is incomplete. The data hold roughly 150,000 clones, with 70% to 90% observed a single time. The CDR3 is 18 residues long. Per germline, CDR1 SGHNT and CDR2 YYREEE (reference sequence). V lost 2 bases, J lost 0 bases, and 17 bases lay in between. Seattle's cohort entered during active infection and was followed longitudinally. V usage is TRBV5-4 and J usage is TRBJ2-2, with D perhaps TRBD1 (5 bases). The sequence was collected from a woman over 75 with COVID-19, enrolled during active disease. The source material was peripheral blood. CDR3 DNA sequence: TGTGCCAGCAGCTTTTCTCTGGGCCCGGACACGAACACCGGGGAGCTGTTTTTT. It specifies CASSFSLGPDTNTGELFF. Together with reference TRBV5-4 and TRBJ2-2, the CDR3 gives the full variable domain: ETGVTQSPTHLIKTRGQQVTLRCSSQSGHNTVSWYQQALGQGPQFIFQYYREEENGRGNFPPRFSGLQFPNYSSELNVNALELDDSALYLCASSFSLGPDTNTGELFFGEGSRLTVL.